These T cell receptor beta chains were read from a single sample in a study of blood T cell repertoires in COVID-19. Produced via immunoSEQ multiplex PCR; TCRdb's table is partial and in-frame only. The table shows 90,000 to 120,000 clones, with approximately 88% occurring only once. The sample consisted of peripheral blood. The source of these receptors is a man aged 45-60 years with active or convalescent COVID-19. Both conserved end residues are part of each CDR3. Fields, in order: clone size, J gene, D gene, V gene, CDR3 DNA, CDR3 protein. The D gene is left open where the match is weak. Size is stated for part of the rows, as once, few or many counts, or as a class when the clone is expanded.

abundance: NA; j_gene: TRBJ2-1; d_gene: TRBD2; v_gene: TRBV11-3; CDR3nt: TGTGCCAGCAGCTTAGATTTGTCTAGCGGGAGGTCTAATGAGCAGTTCTTC; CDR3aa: CASSLDLSSGRSNEQFF
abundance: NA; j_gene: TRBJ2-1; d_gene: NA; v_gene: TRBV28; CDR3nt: TGTGCCAGCAGTTTATCGGGGGGCTACTCCTACAATGAGCAGTTCTTC; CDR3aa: CASSLSGGYSYNEQFF
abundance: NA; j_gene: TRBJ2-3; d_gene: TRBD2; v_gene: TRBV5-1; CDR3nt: TGCGCCAGCAGCTTGAATAGCGGGAGTATAGATACGCAGTATTTT; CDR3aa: CASSLNSGSIDTQYF
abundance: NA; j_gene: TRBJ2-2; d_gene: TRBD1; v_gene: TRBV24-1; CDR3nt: TGTGCCACCTGCGGGCAGGGGGAAGCCGGGGAGCTGTTTTTT; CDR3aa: CATCGQGEAGELFF
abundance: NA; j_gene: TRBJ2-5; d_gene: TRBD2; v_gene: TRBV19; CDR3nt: TGTGCCAGTAGTCCGACACTAGCGGGGGACCAGACCCAGTACTTC; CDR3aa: CASSPTLAGDQTQYF
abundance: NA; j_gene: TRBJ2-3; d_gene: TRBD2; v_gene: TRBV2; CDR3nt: TGTGCCAGCAGTGACCTAGCGGGAGGGTTAGATACGCAGTATTTT; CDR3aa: CASSDLAGGLDTQYF
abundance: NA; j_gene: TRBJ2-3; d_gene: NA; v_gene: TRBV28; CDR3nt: TGTGCCACCTACCTTGAGGCGCGGGATACGCAGTATTTT; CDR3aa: CATYLEARDTQYF
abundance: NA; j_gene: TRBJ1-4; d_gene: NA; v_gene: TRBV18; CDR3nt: TGTGCCAGCTCACCGAACAGGCTTCCTAATGAAAAACTGTTTTTT; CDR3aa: CASSPNRLPNEKLFF
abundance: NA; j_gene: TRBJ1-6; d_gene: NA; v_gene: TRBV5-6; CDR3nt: TGTGCCAGCAGCTTGTATCTTTCTCCCTCTAATTCACCCCTCCACTTT; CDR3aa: CASSLYLSPSNSPLHF
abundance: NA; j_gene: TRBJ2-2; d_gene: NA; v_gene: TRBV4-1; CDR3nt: TGCGCCAGCAGCCAAGGGCCTGGGGGCCCCGGGGAGCTGTTTTTT; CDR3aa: CASSQGPGGPGELFF
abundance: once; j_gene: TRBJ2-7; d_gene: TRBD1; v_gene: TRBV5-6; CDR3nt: TGTGCCAGCAGGCGGACCCCAGACAGGGGATCCTACGAGCAGTACTTC; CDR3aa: CASRRTPDRGSYEQYF
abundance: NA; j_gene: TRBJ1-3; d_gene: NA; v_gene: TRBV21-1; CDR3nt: TGTGCCAGCAGCACTCGCCGAGGTGCTGGAAACACCATATATTTT; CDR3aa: CASSTRRGAGNTIYF
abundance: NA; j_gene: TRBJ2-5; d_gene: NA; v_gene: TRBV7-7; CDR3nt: TGTGCTAGCAGCTTATTGCTACGGGGGGCCGGGGAGACCCAGTACTTC; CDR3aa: CASSLLLRGAGETQYF